This T cell receptor (beta chain) was documented in a study of T cell repertoires in cytomegalovirus infection. The CDR3 is 13 amino acids. Germline loops: CDR1 SGHAT, CDR2 FQNNGV. Trimming took 1 base from V and 6 from J, leaving 9 bases between them. Many counts were recorded for this clonotype. TCRdb itself ran the reads through MiXCR, one entry per CDR3 protein. Of under 200,000 distinct CDR3 sequences in the sample, 8.5% to 10% were seen once. This chain uses TRBV11-2 with TRBJ2-5; D is uncertain. The clonotype comes from a human donor in good health (CMV status not recorded). Some clones in this sample may be carry-over from other donors' samples. Sequencing was done on a sample of PBMCs. The CDR3 coding sequence is TGTGCCAGCAGCTTAGTGTGGGGAAAGACCCAGTACTTC. Amino acid sequence: CASSLVWGKTQYF. The whole variable domain, remainder taken from reference TRBV11-2 and TRBJ2-5, is EAGVAQSPRYKIIEKRQSVAFWCNPISGHATLYWYQQILGQGPKLLIQFQNNGVVDDSQLPKDRFSAERLKGVDSTLKIQPAKLEDSAVYLCASSLVWGKTQYFGPGTRLLVL.